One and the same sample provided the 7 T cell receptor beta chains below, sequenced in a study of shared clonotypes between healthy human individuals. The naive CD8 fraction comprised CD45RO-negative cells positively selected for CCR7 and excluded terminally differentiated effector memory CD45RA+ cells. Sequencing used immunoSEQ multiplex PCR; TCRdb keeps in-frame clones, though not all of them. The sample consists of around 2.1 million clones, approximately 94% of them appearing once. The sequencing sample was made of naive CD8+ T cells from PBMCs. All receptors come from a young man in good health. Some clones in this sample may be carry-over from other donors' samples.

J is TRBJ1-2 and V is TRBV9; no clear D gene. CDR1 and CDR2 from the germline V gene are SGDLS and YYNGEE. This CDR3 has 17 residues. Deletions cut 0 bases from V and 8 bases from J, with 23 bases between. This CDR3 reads CASSVGGSTLPSRGYTF. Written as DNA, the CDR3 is TGTGCCAGCAGCGTAGGCGGGTCCACTCTTCCTTCCCGAGGCTACACCTTC.

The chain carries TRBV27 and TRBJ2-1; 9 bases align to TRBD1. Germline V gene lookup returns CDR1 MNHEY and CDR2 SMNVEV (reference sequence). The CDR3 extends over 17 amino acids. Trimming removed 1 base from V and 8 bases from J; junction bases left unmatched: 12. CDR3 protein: CASSLLGVGTGPHEQFF. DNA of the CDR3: TGTGCCAGCAGTTTATTAGGGGTCGGGACAGGGCCGCATGAGCAGTTCTTC.

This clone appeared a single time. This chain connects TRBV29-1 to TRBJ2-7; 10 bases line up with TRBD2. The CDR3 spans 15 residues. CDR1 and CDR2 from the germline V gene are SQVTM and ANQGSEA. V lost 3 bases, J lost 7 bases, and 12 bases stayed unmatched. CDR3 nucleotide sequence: TGCAGCGTTGACTTCCAGCGGGAGGGCCTTGGTGAGCAGTACTTC. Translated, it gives CSVDFQREGLGEQYF.

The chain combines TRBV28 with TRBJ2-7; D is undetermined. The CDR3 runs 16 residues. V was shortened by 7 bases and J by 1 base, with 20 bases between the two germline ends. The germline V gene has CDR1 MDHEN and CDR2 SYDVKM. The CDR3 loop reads CASTSGPSWLSYEQYF. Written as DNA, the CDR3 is TGTGCCAGCACCTCAGGCCCGTCCTGGTTATCCTACGAGCAGTACTTC.

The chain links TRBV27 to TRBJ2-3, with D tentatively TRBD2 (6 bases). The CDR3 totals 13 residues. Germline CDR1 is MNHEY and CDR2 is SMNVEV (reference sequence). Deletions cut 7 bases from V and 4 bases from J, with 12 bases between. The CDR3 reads CASIPPSADTQYF. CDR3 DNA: TGTGCCAGCATCCCCCCTAGCGCAGATACGCAGTATTTT.

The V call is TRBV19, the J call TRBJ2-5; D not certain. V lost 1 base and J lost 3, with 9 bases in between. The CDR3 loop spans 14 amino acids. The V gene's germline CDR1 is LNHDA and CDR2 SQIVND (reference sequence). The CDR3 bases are TGTGCCAGTAGTATAGGGGCAGAGGAAGAGACCCAGTACTTC. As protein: CASSIGAEEETQYF.

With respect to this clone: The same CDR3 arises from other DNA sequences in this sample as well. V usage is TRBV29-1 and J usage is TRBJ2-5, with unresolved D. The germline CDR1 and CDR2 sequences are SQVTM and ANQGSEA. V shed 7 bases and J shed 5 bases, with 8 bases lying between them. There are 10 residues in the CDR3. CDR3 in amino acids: CSALSETQYF. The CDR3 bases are TGCAGCGCTCTGAGCGAGACCCAGTACTTC.